This T cell receptor (beta chain) was profiled in a study of neurological immune-mediated disorders. Study details: Of the 35 or so patients who had multiple sclerosis, around 30 had the relapsing-remitting form and 3 had the secondary progressive form. The study's findings and limits: A possible signature was seen in one related-CDR3 cluster, into which phylogenetic grouping placed the repertoires of 18 of 34 multiple sclerosis patients. HTLV-1-associated myelopathy had the most TCR clonal expansion, while multiple sclerosis had the least, a level that fell below healthy controls.

The V gene's germline CDR1 is ENHRY and CDR2 SYGVKD. The CDR3 has 13 residues. V shed 4 bases and J shed 5 bases, with 11 bases lying between them. 5'RACE with 10-nucleotide random UMIs produced the cDNA. Each CDR3 protein is one row after TCRdb ran MiXCR on the 5' RACE reads. The table records 65,000 to 75,000 distinct CDR3 sequences, over 5% of them present only once. This clonotype was seen many times. The antigen is not known. The receptor's source is a human donor with multiple sclerosis. The donor label of this sample is uncertain. This rearrangement joins TRBV10-3 to TRBJ1-1; maybe TRBD1 (6 bases). The sequenced material came from PBMCs. For the CDR3, the DNA is TGTGCCATCAGTGGGAAGGGGGGAACTGAAGCTTTCTTT. Its translation is CAISGKGGTEAFF.